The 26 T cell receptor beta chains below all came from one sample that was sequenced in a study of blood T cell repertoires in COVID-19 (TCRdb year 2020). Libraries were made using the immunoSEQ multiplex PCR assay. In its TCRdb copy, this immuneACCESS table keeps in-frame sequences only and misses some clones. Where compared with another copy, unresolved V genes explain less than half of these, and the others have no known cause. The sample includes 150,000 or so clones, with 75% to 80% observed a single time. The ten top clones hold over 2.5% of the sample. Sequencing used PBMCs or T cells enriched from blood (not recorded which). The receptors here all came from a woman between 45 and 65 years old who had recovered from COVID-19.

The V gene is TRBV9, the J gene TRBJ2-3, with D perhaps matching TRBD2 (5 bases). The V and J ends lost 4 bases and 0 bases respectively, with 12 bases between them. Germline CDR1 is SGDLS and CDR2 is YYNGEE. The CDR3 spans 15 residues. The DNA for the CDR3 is TGTGCCAGCAGCCGAGGAACTAGGAGCACAGATACGCAGTATTTT. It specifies CASSRGTRSTDTQYF.

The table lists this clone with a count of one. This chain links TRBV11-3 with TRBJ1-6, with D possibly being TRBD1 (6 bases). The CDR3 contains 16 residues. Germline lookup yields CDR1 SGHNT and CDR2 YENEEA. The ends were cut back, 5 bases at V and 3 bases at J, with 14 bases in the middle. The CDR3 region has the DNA TGTGCCAGCAGCCTACCGGGAGGGGGCTATAATTCACCCCTCCACTTT. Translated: CASSLPGGGYNSPLHF.

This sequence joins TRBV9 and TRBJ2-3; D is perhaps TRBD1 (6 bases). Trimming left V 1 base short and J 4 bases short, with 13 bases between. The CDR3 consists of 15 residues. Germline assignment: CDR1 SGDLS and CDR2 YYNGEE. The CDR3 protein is CASSVQGLGADTQYF. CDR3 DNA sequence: TGTGCCAGCAGCGTACAGGGGTTAGGTGCAGATACGCAGTATTTT.

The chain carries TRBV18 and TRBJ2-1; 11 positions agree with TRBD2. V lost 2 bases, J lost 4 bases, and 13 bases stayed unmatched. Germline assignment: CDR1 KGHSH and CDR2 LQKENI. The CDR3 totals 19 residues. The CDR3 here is CASSPMPSGGPSPYNEQFF. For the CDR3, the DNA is TGTGCCAGCTCACCAATGCCTAGCGGGGGGCCCTCACCTTACAATGAGCAGTTCTTC. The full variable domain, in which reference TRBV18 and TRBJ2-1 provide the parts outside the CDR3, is NAGVMQNPRHLVRRRGQEARLRCSPMKGHSHVYWYRQLPEEGLKFMVYLQKENIIDESGMPKERFSAEFPKEGPSILRIQQVVRGDSAAYFCASSPMPSGGPSPYNEQFFGPGTRLTVL.

CDR3 coding DNA: TGTGCCAGCATTCCGGACAGGGGGCAATATGGCTACACCTTC. It is translated as CASIPDRGQYGYTF. V usage is TRBV6-5 and J usage is TRBJ1-2, with TRBD1 identical over 11 bases. After removal of 7 bases from V and 5 bases from J, the junction contained 6 bases not matched to a gene. CDR1 MNHEY and CDR2 SVGAGI come from the germline V gene. The CDR3 extends over 14 amino acids.

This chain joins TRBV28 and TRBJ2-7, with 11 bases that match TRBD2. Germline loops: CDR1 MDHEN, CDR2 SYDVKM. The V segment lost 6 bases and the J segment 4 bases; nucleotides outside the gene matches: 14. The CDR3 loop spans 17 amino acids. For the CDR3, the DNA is TGTGCCAGCAGCCCTGACATAACTAGCGGGAGTCGGTACGAGCAGTACTTC. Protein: CASSPDITSGSRYEQYF. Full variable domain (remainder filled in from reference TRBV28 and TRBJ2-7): DVKVTQSSRYLVKRTGEKVFLECVQDMDHENMFWYRQDPGLGLRLIYFSYDVKMKEKGDIPEGYSVSREKKERFSLILESASTNQTSMYLCASSPDITSGSRYEQYFGPGTRLTVT.

The CDR3 loop reads CAISGTGTGDSPLHF. In nucleotides, the CDR3 is TGTGCCATCAGTGGGACCGGGACAGGGGATTCACCCCTCCACTTT. The chain carries TRBV10-3 and TRBJ1-6; 10 bases are a match to TRBD1. Germline CDR1 ENHRY, CDR2 SYGVKD. The CDR3 runs to 15 residues. The V gene end was trimmed by 4 bases and the J gene end by 8 bases; junction bases not matched to a gene: 5.

The CDR3 nucleotides read TGCGCCAGCAGCTTGGACGGGAGACCTTACGAGCAGTACTTC. Its translation is CASSLDGRPYEQYF. V is TRBV5-1 and J is TRBJ2-7, with a possible D match to TRBD2 (6 bases). Per the germline V gene, CDR1 is SGHRS and CDR2 is YFSETQ. The CDR3 length is 14 residues. V dropped 0 bases and J dropped 4 bases, with 11 bases sitting between them.

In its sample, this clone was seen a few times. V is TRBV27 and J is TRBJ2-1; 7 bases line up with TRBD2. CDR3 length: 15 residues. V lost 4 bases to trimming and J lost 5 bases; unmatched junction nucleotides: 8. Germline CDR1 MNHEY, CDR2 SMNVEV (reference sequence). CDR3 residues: CASSYSPGTNNEQFF. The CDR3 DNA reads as TGTGCCAGCAGTTATTCCCCCGGGACTAACAATGAGCAGTTCTTC.

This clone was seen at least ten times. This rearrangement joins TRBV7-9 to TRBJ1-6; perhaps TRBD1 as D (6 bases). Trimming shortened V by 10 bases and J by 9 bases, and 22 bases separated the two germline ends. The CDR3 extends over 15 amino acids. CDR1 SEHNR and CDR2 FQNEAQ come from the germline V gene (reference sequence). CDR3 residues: CATGPPGQGSSPLHF. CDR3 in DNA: TGTGCCACCGGCCCTCCAGGGCAGGGGAGTTCACCCCTCCACTTT.

This CDR3 reads CACSRDREETQYF. In DNA form, the CDR3 reads TGTGCCTGTTCCCGGGACAGGGAAGAGACCCAGTACTTC. This rearrangement joins TRBV2 to TRBJ2-5; 9 positions agree with TRBD1. Losses at the gene ends were 11 bases for V and 3 bases for J; bases not matched to a gene: 7. This CDR3 has 13 residues. Germline V CDR1 and CDR2: SNHLY, FYNNEI. Full variable domain (remainder filled in from reference TRBV2 and TRBJ2-5): EPEVTQTPSHQVTQMGQEVILRCVPISNHLYFYWYRQILGQKVEFLVSFYNNEISEKSEIFDDQFSVERPDGSNFTLKIRSTKLEDSAMYFCACSRDREETQYFGPGTRLLVL.

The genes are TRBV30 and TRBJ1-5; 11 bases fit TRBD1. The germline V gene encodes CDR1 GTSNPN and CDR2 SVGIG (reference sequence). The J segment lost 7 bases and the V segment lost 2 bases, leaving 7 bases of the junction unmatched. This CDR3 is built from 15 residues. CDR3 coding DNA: TGTGCCTGGAGTCCCGTTGGGACAGGGGGACAGCCCCAGCATTTT. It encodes CAWSPVGTGGQPQHF. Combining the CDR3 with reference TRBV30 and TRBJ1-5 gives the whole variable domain SQTIHQWPATLVQPVGSPLSLECTVEGTSNPNLYWYRQAAGRGLQLLFYSVGIGQISSEVPQNLSASRPQDRQFILSSKKLLLSDSGFYLCAWSPVGTGGQPQHFGDGTRLSIL.

The CDR3 nucleotides are TGTGCCAGCAGCTTACGCAGGGACAATGAGCAGTTCTTC. This codes for CASSLRRDNEQFF. The chain carries TRBV7-3 and TRBJ2-1; a weak D match, TRBD1 (5 bases). With 2 bases removed from V and 5 bases from J, the gap between germline ends came to 7 bases. The CDR3 runs to 13 residues. Germline assignment: CDR1 SGHTA and CDR2 FQGTGA. The whole variable domain, filled in from reference TRBV7-3 and TRBJ2-1, reads GAGVSQTPSNKVTEKGKYVELRCDPISGHTALYWYRQSLGQGPEFLIYFQGTGAADDSGLPNDRFFAVRPEGSVSTLKIQRTERGDSAVYLCASSLRRDNEQFFGPGTRLTVL.

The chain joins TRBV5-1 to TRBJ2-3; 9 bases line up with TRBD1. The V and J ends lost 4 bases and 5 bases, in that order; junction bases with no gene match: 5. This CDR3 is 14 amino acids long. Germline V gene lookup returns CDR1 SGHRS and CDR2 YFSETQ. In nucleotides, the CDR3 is TGCGCCAGCAGCAGGGGACAGGGCGGAGATACGCAGTATTTT. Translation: CASSRGQGGDTQYF.

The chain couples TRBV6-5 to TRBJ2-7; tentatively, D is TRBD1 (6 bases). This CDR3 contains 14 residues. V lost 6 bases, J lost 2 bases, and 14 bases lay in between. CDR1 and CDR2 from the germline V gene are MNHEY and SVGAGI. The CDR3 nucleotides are TGTGCCAGCAGAGGACAGCCTAGACCCTACGAGCAGTACTTC. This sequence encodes CASRGQPRPYEQYF.

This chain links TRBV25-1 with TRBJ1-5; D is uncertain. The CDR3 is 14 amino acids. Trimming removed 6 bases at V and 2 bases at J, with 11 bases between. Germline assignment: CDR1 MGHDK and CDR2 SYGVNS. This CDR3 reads CASSRGVGNQPQHF. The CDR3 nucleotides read TGTGCCAGCAGCCGCGGGGTTGGCAATCAGCCCCAGCATTTT.

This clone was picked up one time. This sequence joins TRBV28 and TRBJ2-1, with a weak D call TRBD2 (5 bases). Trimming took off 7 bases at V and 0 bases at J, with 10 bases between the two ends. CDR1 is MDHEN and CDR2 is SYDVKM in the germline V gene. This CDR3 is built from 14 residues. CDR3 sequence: CASMSGSSYNEQFF. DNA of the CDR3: TGTGCCAGCATGAGCGGTAGCTCCTACAATGAGCAGTTCTTC. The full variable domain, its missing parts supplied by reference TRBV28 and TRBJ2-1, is DVKVTQSSRYLVKRTGEKVFLECVQDMDHENMFWYRQDPGLGLRLIYFSYDVKMKEKGDIPEGYSVSREKKERFSLILESASTNQTSMYLCASMSGSSYNEQFFGPGTRLTVL.

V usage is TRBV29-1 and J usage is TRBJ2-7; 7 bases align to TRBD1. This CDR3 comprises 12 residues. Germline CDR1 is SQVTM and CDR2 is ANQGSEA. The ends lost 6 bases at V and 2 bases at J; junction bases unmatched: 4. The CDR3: CSVQDRAYEQYF. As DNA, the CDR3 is TGCAGCGTCCAAGACAGGGCCTACGAGCAGTACTTC.

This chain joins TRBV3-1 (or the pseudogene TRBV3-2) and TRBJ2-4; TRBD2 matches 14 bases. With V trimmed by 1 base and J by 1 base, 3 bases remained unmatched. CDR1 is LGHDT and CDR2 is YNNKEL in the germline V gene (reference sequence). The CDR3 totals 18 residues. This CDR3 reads CASSQGLAGGPAKNIQYF. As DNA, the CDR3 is TGTGCCAGCAGCCAAGGACTAGCGGGAGGGCCGGCCAAAAACATTCAGTACTTC.

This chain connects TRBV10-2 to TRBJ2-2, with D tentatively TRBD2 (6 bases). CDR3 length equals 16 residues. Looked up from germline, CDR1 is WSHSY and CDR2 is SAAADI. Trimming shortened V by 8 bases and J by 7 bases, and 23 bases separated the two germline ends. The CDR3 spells CASARSSVGGVGELFF. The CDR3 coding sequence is TGCGCCAGCGCCCGTTCTAGCGTCGGAGGGGTCGGGGAGCTGTTTTTT.

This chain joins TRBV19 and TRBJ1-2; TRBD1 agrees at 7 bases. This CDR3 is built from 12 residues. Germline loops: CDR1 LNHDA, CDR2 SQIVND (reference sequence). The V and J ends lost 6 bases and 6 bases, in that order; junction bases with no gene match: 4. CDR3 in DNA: TGTGCCAGTAGGGCAGGGGGAAATGGCTACACCTTC. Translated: CASRAGGNGYTF.

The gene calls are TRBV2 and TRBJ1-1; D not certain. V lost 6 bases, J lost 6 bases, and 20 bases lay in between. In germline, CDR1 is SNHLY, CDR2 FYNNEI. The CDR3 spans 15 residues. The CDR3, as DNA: TGTGCCAGCAGCCAAGATCCCGGACGGGGTTCTGAAGCTTTCTTT. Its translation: CASSQDPGRGSEAFF.

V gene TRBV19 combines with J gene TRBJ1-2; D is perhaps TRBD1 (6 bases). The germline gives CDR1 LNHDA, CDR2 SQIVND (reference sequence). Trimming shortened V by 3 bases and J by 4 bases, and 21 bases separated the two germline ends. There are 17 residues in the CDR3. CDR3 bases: TGTGCCAGTAGTATGGTGACAGGCGGTCGAAGCAGCTATGGCTACACCTTC. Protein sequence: CASSMVTGGRSSYGYTF.

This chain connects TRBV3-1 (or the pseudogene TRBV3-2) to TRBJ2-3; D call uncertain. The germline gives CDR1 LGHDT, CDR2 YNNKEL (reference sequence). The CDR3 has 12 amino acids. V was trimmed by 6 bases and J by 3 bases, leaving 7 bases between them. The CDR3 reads CASSYGTDTQYF. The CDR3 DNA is TGTGCCAGCAGTTACGGTACAGATACGCAGTATTTT.

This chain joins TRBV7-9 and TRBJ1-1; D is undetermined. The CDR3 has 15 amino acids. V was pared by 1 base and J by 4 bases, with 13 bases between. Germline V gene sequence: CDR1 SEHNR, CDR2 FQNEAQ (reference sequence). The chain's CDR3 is CASSLVSGLSTEAFF. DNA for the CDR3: TGTGCCAGCAGCTTAGTTTCTGGGCTAAGCACTGAAGCTTTCTTT.

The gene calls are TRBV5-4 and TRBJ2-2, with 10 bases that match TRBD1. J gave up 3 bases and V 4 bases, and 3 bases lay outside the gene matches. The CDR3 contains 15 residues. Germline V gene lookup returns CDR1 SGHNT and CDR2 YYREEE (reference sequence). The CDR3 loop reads CASSPGTGDTGELFF. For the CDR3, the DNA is TGTGCCAGCAGCCCCGGGACAGGGGACACCGGGGAGCTGTTTTTT.